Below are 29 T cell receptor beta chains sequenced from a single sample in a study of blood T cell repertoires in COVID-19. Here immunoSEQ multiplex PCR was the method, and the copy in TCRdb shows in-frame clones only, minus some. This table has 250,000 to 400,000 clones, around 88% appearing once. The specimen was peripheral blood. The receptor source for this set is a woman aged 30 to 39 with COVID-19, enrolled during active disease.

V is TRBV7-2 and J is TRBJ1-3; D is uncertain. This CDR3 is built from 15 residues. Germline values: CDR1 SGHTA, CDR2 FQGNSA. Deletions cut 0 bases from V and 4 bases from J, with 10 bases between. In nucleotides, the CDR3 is TGTGCCAGCAGCTTAGCTAGTTTATCCGGAAACACCATATATTTT. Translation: CASSLASLSGNTIYF.

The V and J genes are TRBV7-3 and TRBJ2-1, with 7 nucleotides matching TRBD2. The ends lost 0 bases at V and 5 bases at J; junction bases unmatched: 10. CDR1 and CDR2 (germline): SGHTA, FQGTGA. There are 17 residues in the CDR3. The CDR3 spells CASSLTGGTRTNNEQFF. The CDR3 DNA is TGTGCCAGCAGCTTAACGGGGGGGACCAGGACCAACAATGAGCAGTTCTTC.

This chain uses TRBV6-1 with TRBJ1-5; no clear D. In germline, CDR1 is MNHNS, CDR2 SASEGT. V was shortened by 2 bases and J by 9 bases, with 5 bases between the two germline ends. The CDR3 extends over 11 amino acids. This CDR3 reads CASSESPPQHF. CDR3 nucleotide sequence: TGTGCCAGCAGTGAATCTCCGCCCCAGCATTTT.

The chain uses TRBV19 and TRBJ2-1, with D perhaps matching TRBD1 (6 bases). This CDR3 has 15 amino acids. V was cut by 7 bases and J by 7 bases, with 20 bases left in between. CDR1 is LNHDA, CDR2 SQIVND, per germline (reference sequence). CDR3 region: CASTPGSRGSNEQFF. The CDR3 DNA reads TGTGCCAGTACCCCAGGGTCCAGGGGATCGAATGAGCAGTTCTTC.

The CDR3 DNA is TGTGCCAGCAGCTTAAAAGCGGGGGGGACGACAGATACGCAGTATTTT. Its protein is CASSLKAGGTTDTQYF. The chain employs TRBV7-3 and TRBJ2-3; the match to TRBD2 covers 10 bases. CDR1 and CDR2 (germline): SGHTA, FQGTGA. This CDR3 has 16 residues. V was clipped by 1 base and J by 3 bases; unmatched bases: 4. Complete variable domain (other parts from reference TRBV7-3 and TRBJ2-3): GAGVSQTPSNKVTEKGKYVELRCDPISGHTALYWYRQSLGQGPEFLIYFQGTGAADDSGLPNDRFFAVRPEGSVSTLKIQRTERGDSAVYLCASSLKAGGTTDTQYFGPGTRLTVL.

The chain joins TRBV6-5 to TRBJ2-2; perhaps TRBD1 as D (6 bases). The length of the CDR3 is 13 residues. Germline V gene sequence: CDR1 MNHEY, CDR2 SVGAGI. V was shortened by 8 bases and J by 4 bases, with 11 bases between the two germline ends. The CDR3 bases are TGTGCCAGCGAGGACAGCCTCACCGGGGAGCTGTTTTTT. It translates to CASEDSLTGELFF.

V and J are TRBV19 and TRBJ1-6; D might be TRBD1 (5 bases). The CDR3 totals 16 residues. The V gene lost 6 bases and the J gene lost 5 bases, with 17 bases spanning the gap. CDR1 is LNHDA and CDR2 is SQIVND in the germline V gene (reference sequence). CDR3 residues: CASRTQELIDNSPLHF. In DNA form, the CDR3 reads TGTGCCAGTAGGACACAGGAGTTGATCGATAATTCACCCCTCCACTTT.

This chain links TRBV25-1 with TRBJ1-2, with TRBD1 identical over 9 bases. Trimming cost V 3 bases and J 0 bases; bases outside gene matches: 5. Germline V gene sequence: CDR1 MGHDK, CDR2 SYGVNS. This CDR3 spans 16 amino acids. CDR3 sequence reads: CASSEGTGRANYGYTF. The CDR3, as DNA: TGTGCCAGCAGTGAGGGGACAGGGCGGGCTAACTATGGCTACACCTTC.

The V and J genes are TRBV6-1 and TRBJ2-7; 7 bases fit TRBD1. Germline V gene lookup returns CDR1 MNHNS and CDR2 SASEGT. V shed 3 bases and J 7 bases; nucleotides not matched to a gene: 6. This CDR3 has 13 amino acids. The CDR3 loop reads CASSDVGGWEQYV. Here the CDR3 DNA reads TGTGCCAGCAGTGATGTAGGGGGCTGGGAGCAGTACGTC.

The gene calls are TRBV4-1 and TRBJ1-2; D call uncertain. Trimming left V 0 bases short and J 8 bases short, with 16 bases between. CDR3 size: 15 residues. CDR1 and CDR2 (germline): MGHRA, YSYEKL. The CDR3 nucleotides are TGCGCCAGCAGCCAAGATGGGCGGGGATCGGGAGGCTACACCTTC. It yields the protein CASSQDGRGSGGYTF.

The CDR3 region is CASSPLTAYNEQFF. The CDR3 DNA is TGTGCCAGCTCACCACTGACAGCCTACAATGAGCAGTTCTTC. The V call is TRBV18, the J call TRBJ2-1, with D possibly being TRBD1 (5 bases). This CDR3 is built from 14 residues. Per the germline V gene, CDR1 is KGHSH and CDR2 is LQKENI. V lost 1 base to trimming and J lost 2 bases, with 6 bases between them. Filled out from reference TRBV18 and TRBJ2-1, the complete variable domain reads NAGVMQNPRHLVRRRGQEARLRCSPMKGHSHVYWYRQLPEEGLKFMVYLQKENIIDESGMPKERFSAEFPKEGPSILRIQQVVRGDSAAYFCASSPLTAYNEQFFGPGTRLTVL.

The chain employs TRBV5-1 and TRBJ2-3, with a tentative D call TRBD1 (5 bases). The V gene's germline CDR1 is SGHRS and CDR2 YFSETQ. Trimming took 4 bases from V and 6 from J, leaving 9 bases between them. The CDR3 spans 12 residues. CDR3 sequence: CASSQGADTQYF. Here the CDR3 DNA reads TGCGCCAGCAGCCAGGGCGCGGATACGCAGTATTTT.

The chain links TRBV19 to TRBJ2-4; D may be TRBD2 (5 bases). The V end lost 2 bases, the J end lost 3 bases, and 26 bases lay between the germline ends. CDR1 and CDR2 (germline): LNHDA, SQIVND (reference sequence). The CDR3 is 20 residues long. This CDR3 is CASSIFRGGLIPSSKNIQYF. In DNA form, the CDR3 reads TGTGCCAGTAGTATATTCCGTGGCGGGCTCATCCCCTCTAGCAAAAACATTCAGTACTTC.

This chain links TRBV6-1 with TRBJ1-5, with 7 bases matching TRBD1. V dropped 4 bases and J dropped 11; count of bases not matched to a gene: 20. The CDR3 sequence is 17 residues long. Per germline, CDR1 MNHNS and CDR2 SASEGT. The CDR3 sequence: CASSGVEGAAGTWAQHF. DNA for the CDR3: TGTGCCAGCAGTGGAGTTGAGGGGGCCGCGGGGACTTGGGCCCAGCATTTT.

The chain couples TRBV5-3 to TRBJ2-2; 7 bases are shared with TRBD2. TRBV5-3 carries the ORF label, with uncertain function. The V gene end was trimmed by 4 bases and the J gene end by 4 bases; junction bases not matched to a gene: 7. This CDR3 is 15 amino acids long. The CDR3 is CARSSLAEITGELFF. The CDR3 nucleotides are TGTGCCAGAAGCAGCCTAGCGGAGATCACCGGGGAGCTGTTTTTT.

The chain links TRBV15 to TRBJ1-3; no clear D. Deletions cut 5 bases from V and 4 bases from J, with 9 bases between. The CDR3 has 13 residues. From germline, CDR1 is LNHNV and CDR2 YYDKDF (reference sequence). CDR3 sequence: CATSARSGNTIYF. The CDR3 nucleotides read TGTGCCACCAGCGCCCGGTCGGGAAACACCATATATTTT.

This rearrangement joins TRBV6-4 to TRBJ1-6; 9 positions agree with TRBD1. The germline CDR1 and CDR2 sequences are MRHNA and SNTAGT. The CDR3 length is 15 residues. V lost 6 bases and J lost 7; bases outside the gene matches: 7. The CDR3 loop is CASSAGTGNNSPLHF. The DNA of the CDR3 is TGTGCCAGCAGCGCCGGGACAGGGAACAATTCACCCCTCCACTTT.

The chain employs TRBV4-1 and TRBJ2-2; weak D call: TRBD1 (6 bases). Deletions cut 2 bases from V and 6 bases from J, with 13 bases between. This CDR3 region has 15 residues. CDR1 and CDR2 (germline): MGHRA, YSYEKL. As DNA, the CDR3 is TGCGCCAGCAGCCAACAGGGGAGTTACGCCGGGGAGCTGTTTTTT. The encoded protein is CASSQQGSYAGELFF.

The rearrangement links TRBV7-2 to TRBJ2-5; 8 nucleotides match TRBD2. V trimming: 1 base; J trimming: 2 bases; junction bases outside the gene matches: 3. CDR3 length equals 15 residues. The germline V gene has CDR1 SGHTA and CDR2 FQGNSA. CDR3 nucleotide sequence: TGTGCCAGCAGCTTAGGTGGGACTAGGCAAGAGACCCAGTACTTC. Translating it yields CASSLGGTRQETQYF.

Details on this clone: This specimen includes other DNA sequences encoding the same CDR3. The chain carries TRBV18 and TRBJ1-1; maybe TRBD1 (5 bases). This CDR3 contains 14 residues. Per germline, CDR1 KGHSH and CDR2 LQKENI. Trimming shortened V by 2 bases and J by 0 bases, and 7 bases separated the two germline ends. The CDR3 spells CASSPGAVNTEAFF. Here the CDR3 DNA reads TGTGCCAGCTCACCAGGGGCCGTGAACACTGAAGCTTTCTTT.

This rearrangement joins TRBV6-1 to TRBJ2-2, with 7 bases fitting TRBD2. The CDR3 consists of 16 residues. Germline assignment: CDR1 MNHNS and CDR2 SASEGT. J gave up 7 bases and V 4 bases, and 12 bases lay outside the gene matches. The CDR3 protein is CASSAPRGGSSGELFF. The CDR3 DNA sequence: TGTGCCAGCAGTGCCCCCCGCGGGGGAAGTAGCGGGGAGCTGTTTTTT.

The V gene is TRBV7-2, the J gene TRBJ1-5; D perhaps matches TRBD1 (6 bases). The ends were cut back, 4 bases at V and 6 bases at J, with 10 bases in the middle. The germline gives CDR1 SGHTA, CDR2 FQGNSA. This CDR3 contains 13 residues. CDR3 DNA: TGTGCCAGCAGCTACAGGGCGGGTCAGCCCCAGCATTTT. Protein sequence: CASSYRAGQPQHF.

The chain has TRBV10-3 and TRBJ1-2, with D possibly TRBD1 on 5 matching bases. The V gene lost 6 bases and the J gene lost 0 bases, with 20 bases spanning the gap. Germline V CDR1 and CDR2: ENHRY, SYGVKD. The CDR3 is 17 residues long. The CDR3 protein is CAIRGTSYTDANYGYTF. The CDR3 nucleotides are TGTGCCATCAGAGGGACTTCCTATACCGACGCTAACTATGGCTACACCTTC.

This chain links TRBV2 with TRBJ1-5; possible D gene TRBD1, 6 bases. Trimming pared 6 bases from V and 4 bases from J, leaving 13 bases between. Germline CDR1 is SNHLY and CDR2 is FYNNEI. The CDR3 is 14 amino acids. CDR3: CASRGAPGNQPQHF. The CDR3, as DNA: TGTGCCAGCAGGGGGGCTCCGGGGAATCAGCCCCAGCATTTT.

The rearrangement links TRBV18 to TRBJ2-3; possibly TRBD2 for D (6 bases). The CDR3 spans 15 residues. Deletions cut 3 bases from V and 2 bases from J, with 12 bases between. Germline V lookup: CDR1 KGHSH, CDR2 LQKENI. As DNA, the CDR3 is TGTGCCAGCTCACCTGGGACTTTGAACACAGATACGCAGTATTTT. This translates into CASSPGTLNTDTQYF.

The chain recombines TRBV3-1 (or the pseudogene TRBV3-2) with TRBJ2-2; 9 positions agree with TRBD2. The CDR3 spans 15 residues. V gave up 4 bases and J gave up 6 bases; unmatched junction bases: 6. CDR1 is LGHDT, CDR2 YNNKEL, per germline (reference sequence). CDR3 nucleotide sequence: TGTGCCAGCAGCCCGCGGGGGGGCGGGGCCGGGGAGCTGTTTTTT. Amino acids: CASSPRGGGAGELFF.

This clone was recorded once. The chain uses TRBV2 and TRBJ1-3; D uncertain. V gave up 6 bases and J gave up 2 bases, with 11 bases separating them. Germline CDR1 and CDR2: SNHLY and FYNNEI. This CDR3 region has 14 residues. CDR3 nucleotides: TGTGCCAGCAGCCTCCTGAGGGCTGGAAACACCATATATTTT. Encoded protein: CASSLLRAGNTIYF.

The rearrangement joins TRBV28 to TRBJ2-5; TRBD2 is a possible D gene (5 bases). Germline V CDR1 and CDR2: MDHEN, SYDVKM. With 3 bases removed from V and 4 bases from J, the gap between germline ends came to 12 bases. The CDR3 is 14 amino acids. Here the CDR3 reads CASSFSLGGETQYF. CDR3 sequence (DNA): TGTGCCAGCAGTTTTTCGTTAGGAGGAGAGACCCAGTACTTC.

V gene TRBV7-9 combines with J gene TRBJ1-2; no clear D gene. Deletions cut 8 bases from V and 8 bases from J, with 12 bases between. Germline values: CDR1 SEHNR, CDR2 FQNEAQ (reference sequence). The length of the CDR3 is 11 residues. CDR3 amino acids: CASRTPGGYTF. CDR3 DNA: TGTGCCAGCCGTACCCCGGGGGGCTACACCTTC.